This T cell receptor beta chain was recorded in a study of T cells after posttransplantation cyclophosphamide (dated by TCRdb to the mid-2010s). Concerning the study at large: T cell repertoire reconstitution was tracked by TRB sequencing after myeloablative bone marrow transplantation in which posttransplantation cyclophosphamide was used as GVHD prophylaxis. Public TRB sequences were compared against a database of over 3,000 sequences linked to responses to pathogens, tumor antigens, self-antigens and alloantigens. Because TRA and TRB clonality correlated tightly in 9 samples, the subsequent TCR analyses were limited to TRB only. Antigen receptor sequencing was done on samples from 35 PTCy-treated patients and from approximately 15 related bone marrow donors of those patients. Blood from all 35 or so PTCy patients with 1-year posttransplant specimens was subjected to TRB sequencing. Up to roughly 3 additional blood samples from 2 to 5.2 years after transplant were also TRB-sequenced in 3 patients, as was pretransplant blood from several patients. Findings and caveats that apply to the study as a whole: The TRB repertoires of T cells infiltrating skin or the GI tract showed only limited overlap with the TRB repertoires found in blood. Across the 45 to 55 patients, TRB clonality was highly associated with recipient CMV seropositivity and CMV reactivation, and diversity with PTCy was similar to that in the CNI/methotrexate controls. Donor-recipient similarity was low at 1-2 months but increased during the first year, and donor CD8+ memory clones often dominated later blood repertoires.

Looking up the germline V gene (reference sequence) yields CDR1 WNHNN and CDR2 SYGVQD. The junction shows trimming of 2 bases on V and 1 base on J, plus 10 bases between the germline ends. The CDR3 covers 15 residues, taking in both the cysteine and the phenylalanine. The DNA shown is the 45-base CDR3, in frame from base 1. TRB sequencing was run on genomic DNA with either the immunoSEQ assay at survey resolution or the hsTCRB kit. The authors processed their data as follows. The immunoSEQ software was used for initial read processing, and the LymphoSeq R package was used for repertoire analyses. Clonality was computed as 1 minus normalized Shannon entropy, and a Gini coefficient was also calculated for each TRB dataset. Phenotypes of unsorted samples were inferred by mapping TRB sequences from sorted subsets of the recipient or donor onto the same recipient's unsorted samples. TCRdb mirrors the immuneACCESS table, restricted to in-frame sequences. Some clones are absent from its copies; in checked studies, under half trace to an unresolved V gene, and the reason for the others is unknown. The V and J calls and clone size come from that table; D and trimming were worked out from the DNA. Across this sample, approximately 15,000 clones were tabulated and none appeared just once. The top ten constitute roughly 23% of the sample.

In its sample, this clone was seen a few times. Its specific antigen is unknown. No quality values exist for individual bases; no much larger clone is one base distant. What the treatment or condition label conveys for this sample: high-dose cyclophosphamide on days +3 and +4 as single-agent GVHD prophylaxis. Busulfan and fludarabine conditioning, a related or unrelated marrow graft, and cyclophosphamide on days +3 and +4 were given to PTCy patients. PTCy-treated patients were drawn from a prospective multi-institutional clinical trial. Peripheral blood and bone marrow mononuclear cells were isolated by Ficoll-Hypaque density centrifugation and cryopreserved.

The V and J genes are TRBV10-1 and TRBJ2-3; the D gene is possibly TRBD1, with 5 bases matching. This sequence was found in a female patient in her 40s who received an allogeneic stem cell transplant from a related donor, was CMV-positive, and had no GVHD. Some T cells seen after a transplant may have their origin in the graft donor. Here the sequenced sample was PBMCs, taken approximately 1,200 days after allogeneic stem cell transplant with posttransplant cyclophosphamide. The CDR3 here reads CASSELSQGTDTQYF. The DNA sequence follows: TGCGCCAGCAGTGAGCTATCACAGGGCACAGATACGCAGTATTTT.